Below, 25 T cell receptor beta chains from the same sample are listed, as sequenced in a study of T cells after yellow fever vaccination. Each CDR3 protein gets one entry after TCRdb re-called the 5' RACE reads with MiXCR. Here the sample spans around 70,000 distinct CDR3 sequences, more than 5.5% being singletons. The sequenced sample was CD8+ T cells sorted from PBMCs, obtained less than 6 days after the first yellow fever vaccination. The origin of the receptors is a man between 18 and 35 years old who received the YFV17D yellow fever vaccine.

This clonotype was detected a few times. This CDR3 is CASSYAPGQGKDEQFF. The CDR3 DNA sequence: TGTGCCAGCAGTTACGCCCCGGGACAGGGTAAGGATGAGCAGTTCTTC. V gene TRBV6-5 combines with J gene TRBJ2-1, with 9 bases identical to TRBD1. CDR3 size: 16 residues. The germline V gene has CDR1 MNHEY and CDR2 SVGAGI. The ends lost 2 bases at V and 8 bases at J; junction bases unmatched: 10.

This clonotype occurred many times. V and J are TRBV28 and TRBJ1-6; no clear D. This CDR3 has 16 residues. The ends were cut back, 6 bases at V and 0 bases at J, with 12 bases in the middle. Germline loops: CDR1 MDHEN, CDR2 SYDVKM. The CDR3, as DNA: TGTGCCAGCAGCCCGTACCCGCTCTCCTATAATTCACCCCTCCACTTT. Its protein is CASSPYPLSYNSPLHF.

This clonotype showed up many times. An end of the junction does not agree with germline; a read error may underlie this. The chain links TRBV12-3 or TRBV12-4 to TRBJ2-3, with 10 bases lining up with TRBD2. The CDR3 extends over 16 amino acids. In DNA, the CDR3 is TGTGCCAGCAGTCTAGCGGGGGCCATGCTCACAGATACGCAGTATTTT. It codes for CASSLAGAMLTDTQYF.

This clonotype was seen more than once but under ten times. J is TRBJ2-1 and V is TRBV7-2; no reliable D call. The germline V gene encodes CDR1 SGHTA and CDR2 FQGNSA. The CDR3 length is 15 residues. The germline V and J ends were trimmed by 3 bases and 7 bases, with 16 bases remaining between them. CDR3 loop: CASSFGVGPWNEQFF. The CDR3 coding sequence is TGTGCCAGCAGCTTCGGCGTCGGTCCGTGGAATGAGCAGTTCTTC.

As to this clonotype: Given a much more abundant clone one base away, this may be a read error. J is TRBJ2-1 and V is TRBV20-1, with TRBD2 matching 9 bases. Germline V gene sequence: CDR1 DFQATT, CDR2 SNEGSKA (reference sequence). The CDR3 extends over 14 amino acids. The CDR3 DNA reads TGCAGTGCTAGACTAGCGGGGCCATACATTGAGCAGTTCTTC. Protein product: CSARLAGPYIEQFF.

This clonotype was counted many times. V is TRBV10-3 and J is TRBJ2-7; D gene unclear. V lost 0 bases, J lost 1 base, and 25 bases lay in between. Germline V gene sequence: CDR1 ENHRY, CDR2 SYGVKD. The CDR3 runs to 20 residues. The CDR3: CAISESRLKYETYRSYEQYV. The DNA of the CDR3 is TGTGCCATCAGTGAGTCGAGGTTAAAATACGAGACCTATAGGTCCTACGAGCAGTACGTC.

This clonotype was counted many times. The J gene is TRBJ2-4, the V gene TRBV4-3; D is undetermined. Germline V lookup: CDR1 LGHNA, CDR2 YSLEER. Deletions cut 1 base from V and 0 bases from J, with 7 bases between. There are 15 residues in the CDR3. As DNA, the CDR3 is TGCGCCAGCAGCCAAGGAACTGTAGCCAAAAACATTCAGTACTTC. Encoded protein: CASSQGTVAKNIQYF.

This clonotype has more than one count but fewer than ten. The chain is built from TRBV7-9 and TRBJ2-2; tentative D call: TRBD2 (5 bases). Germline V CDR1 and CDR2: SEHNR, FQNEAQ (reference sequence). This CDR3 has 15 residues. With 5 bases removed from V and 2 bases from J, the gap between germline ends came to 12 bases. The CDR3 sequence: CASSGPEGNTGELFF. The CDR3 DNA sequence: TGTGCCAGCAGCGGACCCGAGGGCAACACCGGGGAGCTGTTTTTT.

The rearrangement uses TRBV29-1 and TRBJ1-4; D uncertain. Trimming left V 6 bases short and J 0 bases short, with 11 bases between. This CDR3 has 14 amino acids. Germline CDR1 reads SQVTM; CDR2 reads ANQGSEA. CDR3 region: CSVAFATTNEKLFF. In DNA form, the CDR3 reads TGCAGCGTCGCGTTCGCGACAACTAATGAAAAACTGTTTTTT.

This clonotype was seen more than once but under ten times. The chain couples TRBV7-6 to TRBJ2-1; weak D call: TRBD2 (5 bases). The CDR3 consists of 14 residues. From germline, CDR1 is SGHVS and CDR2 FNYEAQ. Trimming left V 5 bases short and J 2 bases short, with 10 bases between. Here the CDR3 DNA reads TGTGCCAGCAGCAGACTATCAGCCTACAATGAGCAGTTCTTC. Encoded protein: CASSRLSAYNEQFF.

The gene calls are TRBV11-2 and TRBJ2-1; tentative D call: TRBD2 (5 bases). Per germline, CDR1 SGHAT and CDR2 FQNNGV. V lost 5 bases, J lost 3 bases, and 20 bases lay in between. This CDR3 has 17 amino acids. The DNA for the CDR3 is TGTGCCAGCAGCGAACCCCGGGCCGGCGGGCTCTACAATGAGCAGTTCTTC. Translating gives CASSEPRAGGLYNEQFF.

This clonotype has a count of ten or more. V usage is TRBV5-1 and J usage is TRBJ2-7, with D perhaps TRBD1 (5 bases). The ends were cut back, 0 bases at V and 0 bases at J, with 7 bases in the middle. The CDR3 length is 14 residues. CDR1 SGHRS and CDR2 YFSETQ come from the germline V gene. Here the CDR3 reads CASSLVQGSYEQYF. Written as DNA, the CDR3 is TGCGCCAGCAGCTTGGTCCAGGGCTCCTACGAGCAGTACTTC.

At least ten counts were recorded for this clonotype. The chain employs TRBV5-5 and TRBJ2-2; D may be TRBD1 or TRBD2 (6 bases each). Germline values: CDR1 SGHKS, CDR2 YYEKEE (reference sequence). The CDR3 sequence is 13 residues long. V was trimmed by 0 bases and J by 14 bases, leaving 14 bases between them. CDR3 DNA sequence: TGTGCCAGCAGCTTGGGGGACTCGACAGGACTGTTTTTT. It specifies CASSLGDSTGLFF. Filled out from reference TRBV5-5 and TRBJ2-2, the complete variable domain reads DAGVTQSPTHLIKTRGQQVTLRCSPISGHKSVSWYQQVLGQGPQFIFQYYEKEERGRGNFPDRFSARQFPNYSSELNVNALLLGDSALYLCASSLGDSTGLFFGEGSRLTVL.

V is TRBV5-4 and J is TRBJ2-2; 10 nucleotides match TRBD1. Per the germline V gene, CDR1 is SGHNT and CDR2 is YYREEE (reference sequence). With V trimmed by 4 bases and J by 3 bases, 6 bases remained unmatched. The CDR3 runs to 16 residues. The chain's CDR3 is CASSRDRGRDTGELFF. CDR3 nucleotides: TGTGCCAGCAGCCGGGACAGGGGTCGGGACACCGGGGAGCTGTTTTTT. Looking up the rest from reference TRBV5-4 and TRBJ2-2 gives the full variable domain: ETGVTQSPTHLIKTRGQQVTLRCSSQSGHNTVSWYQQALGQGPQFIFQYYREEENGRGNFPPRFSGLQFPNYSSELNVNALELDDSALYLCASSRDRGRDTGELFFGEGSRLTVL.

The chain has TRBV5-1 and TRBJ1-4; D is perhaps TRBD1 (6 bases). This CDR3 comprises 14 residues. The V and J ends lost 4 bases and 6 bases respectively, with 13 bases between them. Germline CDR1 SGHRS, CDR2 YFSETQ. The CDR3 reads CASSLTGFDEKLFF. The CDR3 DNA reads TGCGCCAGCAGCCTGACAGGTTTCGATGAAAAACTGTTTTTT.

This rearrangement joins TRBV27 to TRBJ2-7; TRBD2 matches 11 bases. V was clipped by 6 bases and J by 3 bases; unmatched bases: 7. This CDR3 region has 15 residues. Germline CDR1 reads MNHEY; CDR2 reads SMNVEV (reference sequence). The CDR3 spells CASSLSGGELYEQYF. DNA of the CDR3: TGTGCCAGCAGCCTTAGCGGGGGGGAGCTCTACGAGCAGTACTTC.

This clonotype was seen at least ten times. V gene TRBV5-1 combines with J gene TRBJ2-5; 9 bases are shared with TRBD1. This CDR3 is 14 amino acids long. Germline V lookup: CDR1 SGHRS, CDR2 YFSETQ. V trimming: 5 bases; J trimming: 2 bases; junction bases outside the gene matches: 4. The CDR3 sequence is CASRPGQGQETQYF. CDR3 nucleotide sequence: TGCGCCAGCAGACCGGGACAGGGACAAGAGACCCAGTACTTC.

The V and J genes are TRBV24-1 and TRBJ1-2; no clear D gene. Trimming shortened V by 2 bases and J by 7 bases, and 4 bases separated the two germline ends. Germline CDR1 reads KGHDR; CDR2 reads SFDVKD. This CDR3 has 11 residues. Here the CDR3 reads CATSDSAGYTF. The CDR3 DNA sequence: TGTGCCACCAGTGATTCGGCTGGCTACACCTTC.

Concerning this clonotype: A much larger clonotype is one base distant, so this may be a read error. This chain connects TRBV29-1 to TRBJ2-5; 9 bases match TRBD2. The CDR3 extends over 16 amino acids. Germline values: CDR1 SQVTM, CDR2 ANQGSEA. The CDR3: CTVDFLRGGDTETQYF. CDR3 nucleotide sequence: TGCACCGTTGACTTCCTGCGGGGGGGCGATACGGAGACCCAGTACTTC.

Ten or more counts support this clonotype. The V call is TRBV6-5, the J call TRBJ2-1; D may be TRBD1 or TRBD2 (5 bases each). Trimming removed 0 bases at V and 1 base at J, with 10 bases between. The CDR3 extends over 16 amino acids. Germline CDR1 MNHEY, CDR2 SVGAGI. The CDR3 DNA reads as TGTGCCAGCAGTTACTCTTCTGGGGGTTCCTACAATGAGCAGTTCTTC. Amino acid sequence: CASSYSSGGSYNEQFF.

The J gene is TRBJ2-7, the V gene TRBV4-1; maybe TRBD2 (6 bases). The CDR3 is 15 residues long. The V gene's germline CDR1 is MGHRA and CDR2 YSYEKL. Trimming pared 1 base from V and 2 bases from J, leaving 12 bases between. Here the CDR3 DNA reads TGCGCCAGCAGCCAAGGGATCGGGAGTCCCTACGAGCAGTACTTC. It yields the protein CASSQGIGSPYEQYF.

A few counts support this clonotype. This chain connects TRBV4-1 to TRBJ2-1; tentative D call: TRBD1 (5 bases). Trimming took 4 bases from V and 7 from J, leaving 23 bases between them. The CDR3 extends over 17 amino acids. From germline, CDR1 is MGHRA and CDR2 YSYEKL. The CDR3 reads CASSLRLEPSAGNEQFF. CDR3 in DNA: TGCGCCAGCAGCCTACGCCTAGAGCCGAGCGCAGGGAATGAGCAGTTCTTC.

This clonotype was observed many times. The genes are TRBV20-1 and TRBJ2-2; D unresolved. CDR1 is DFQATT and CDR2 is SNEGSKA in the germline V gene (reference sequence). CDR3 length: 12 amino acids. Deletions cut 2 bases from V and 6 bases from J, with 7 bases between. The CDR3 region is CSARPLAGELFF. The CDR3 region has the DNA TGCAGTGCTAGACCCCTTGCCGGGGAGCTGTTTTTT.

This clonotype was seen more than once but under ten times. The chain is built from TRBV4-1 and TRBJ2-7; 9 bases are a match to TRBD1. This CDR3 comprises 16 residues. The V gene's germline CDR1 is MGHRA and CDR2 YSYEKL. V trimming: 6 bases; J trimming: 2 bases; junction bases outside the gene matches: 11. CDR3 sequence (DNA): TGCGCCAGCAGTCCCCAGCCGGGACAGGGCCCCTACGAGCAGTACTTC. Translation gives CASSPQPGQGPYEQYF.

In DNA form, the CDR3 reads TGCGCCGGAGGGACAGACTCCTACGAGCAGTACTTC. It is translated as CAGGTDSYEQYF. This chain connects TRBV10-2 to TRBJ2-7, with D tentatively TRBD1 (7 bases). CDR3 length: 12 amino acids. V lost 11 bases and J lost 0, with 11 bases in between. The germline CDR1 and CDR2 sequences are WSHSY and SAAADI.